The rows below give T cell receptor beta chains drawn from one sample of a study of human T cells and chemical hapten exposure. TCRdb passed the RACE reads through MiXCR, listing each CDR3 protein once. The profile shows 85,000 or so distinct CDR3 sequences, approximately 10% of them singletons. The material sequenced was whole blood, taken in connection with sensitization to the hapten diphenylcyclopropenone (DPC). These receptors were collected from a man in his late teens or twenties with alopecia areata. Some clones in this sample may be carry-over from other donors' samples. Both conserved end residues are part of each CDR3. A D gene is named only where the DNA matches it firmly. A row's size may be missing; if present it is once, few, many or a size class.

j_gene,v_gene,abundance,d_gene,CDR3aa,CDR3nt
TRBJ1-4,TRBV20-1,many,.,CSAIDDPGNEKLFF,TGCAGTGCCATAGACGACCCGGGAAACGAAAAACTGTTTTTT
TRBJ2-1,TRBV29-1,.,.,CSVSPGKEQFF,TGCAGCGTTTCCCCGGGGAAGGAGCAGTTCTTC
TRBJ2-5,TRBV28,few,TRBD1,CASSHDRGGIETQYF,TGTGCCAGCAGCCATGACAGGGGAGGAATCGAGACCCAGTACTTC
TRBJ1-1,TRBV9,few,TRBD1,CASSVGQGPEAFF,TGTGCCAGCAGCGTAGGACAGGGTCCTGAAGCTTTCTTT
TRBJ1-2,TRBV6-6,few,.,CASNKDRANYGYTF,TGTGCCAGCAACAAGGACAGAGCTAACTATGGCTACACCTTC
TRBJ2-3,TRBV3-1,.,.,CASSQGAPQDTQYF,TGTGCCAGCAGCCAAGGGGCCCCACAAGATACGCAGTATTTT
TRBJ2-5,TRBV11-1,many,.,CASSLGHTGTQYF,TGTGCCAGCAGCCTCGGTCATACAGGTACCCAGTACTTC
TRBJ2-5,TRBV24-1,few,TRBD2,CATSESSGGSSETQYF,TGTGCCACCAGTGAGTCTAGCGGGGGGTCATCGGAGACCCAGTACTTC
TRBJ1-5,TRBV7-2,few,TRBD1,CASSPDRINFAQHF,TGTGCCAGCAGCCCGGACAGGATCAACTTCGCCCAGCATTTT
TRBJ2-1,TRBV4-1,few,TRBD2,CASSPRPPSGGYNEQFF,TGCGCCAGCAGCCCTCGACCCCCTAGCGGGGGATACAATGAGCAGTTCTTC
TRBJ1-1,TRBV29-1,.,.,CSVGDTSTEAFF,TGCAGCGTCGGGGACACGAGCACTGAAGCTTTCTTT
TRBJ1-5,TRBV4-3,few,.,CASSQVTGSNQPQHF,TGCGCCAGCAGCCAGGTGACAGGTAGCAATCAGCCCCAGCATTTT
TRBJ1-2,TRBV29-1,few,TRBD1,CSVESGGGYTF,TGCAGCGTTGAATCAGGGGGAGGCTACACCTTC
TRBJ2-2,TRBV7-8,many,.,CASSLLGVRELFF,TGTGCCAGCAGCTTACTGGGCGTCCGGGAGCTGTTTTTT
TRBJ2-5,TRBV9,many,.,CASSPMSRGSGTQYF,TGTGCCAGCAGCCCCATGAGTCGGGGGTCGGGGACCCAGTACTTC
TRBJ2-2,TRBV2,few,.,CASRSPGQNTGELFF,TGTGCCAGCAGGTCTCCGGGACAGAACACCGGGGAGCTGTTTTTT
TRBJ1-1,TRBV6-2/TRBV6-3,.,.,CASSQQGRTEAFF,TGTGCCAGCAGCCAACAGGGTAGGACTGAAGCTTTCTTT
TRBJ1-2,TRBV20-1,.,.,CSASSKIIYGYTF,TGCAGTGCTTCCTCCAAGATAATCTATGGCTACACCTTC
TRBJ1-6,TRBV9,few,.,CASSVAADSNNSPLHF,TGTGCCAGCAGCGTAGCGGCAGACTCCAATAATTCACCCCTCCACTTT
TRBJ2-2,TRBV9,few,.,CASSVGVGELFF,TGTGCCAGCAGCGTTGGGGTCGGGGAGCTGTTTTTT
TRBJ1-1,TRBV12-3/TRBV12-4,few,TRBD1,CAASHGTGGTEAFF,TGTGCCGCTTCCCACGGGACAGGGGGTACTGAAGCTTTCTTT
TRBJ1-1,TRBV19,.,.,CASSIARQTEAFF,TGTGCCAGTAGTATAGCCCGACAGACCGAAGCTTTCTTT
TRBJ2-3,TRBV28,few,TRBD1,CASRPRDRATDTQYF,TGTGCCAGCAGACCTAGGGACAGGGCGACCGATACGCAGTATTTT
TRBJ2-3,TRBV5-1,.,TRBD2,CASSFGRLAGTTDTQYF,TGCGCCAGCAGCTTTGGACGACTAGCGGGTACCACAGATACGCAGTATTTT
TRBJ2-5,TRBV6-5,.,TRBD2,CASSYFSGGAETQYF,TGTGCCAGCAGTTATTTCAGCGGGGGGGCCGAGACCCAGTACTTC
TRBJ2-5,TRBV7-6,few,TRBD1,CASSFARGETQYF,TGTGCCAGCAGCTTTGCCAGGGGGGAGACCCAGTACTTC
TRBJ2-4,TRBV11-1,.,.,CASSLGVILAKNIQYF,TGTGCCAGCAGCTTAGGTGTGATTCTAGCCAAAAACATTCAGTACTTC
TRBJ1-1,TRBV7-9,many,.,CASSLRWGGVITEAFF,TGTGCCAGCAGCTTAAGGTGGGGGGGCGTCATCACTGAAGCTTTCTTT
TRBJ1-5,TRBV9,.,.,CASSVRAGQPQHF,TGTGCCAGCAGCGTTCGGGCCGGTCAGCCCCAGCATTTT
TRBJ2-7,TRBV13,few,.,CASSRYWTEGRGVQYF,TGTGCCAGCAGCCGCTACTGGACAGAAGGACGGGGGGTGCAGTACTTC
TRBJ1-6,TRBV7-2,few,.,CASSLRQGYNSPLHF,TGTGCCAGCAGCTTAAGGCAGGGCTATAATTCACCCCTCCACTTT
TRBJ2-1,TRBV20-1,.,.,CSAGRGADYNEQFF,TGCAGTGCGGGGAGAGGGGCGGATTACAATGAGCAGTTCTTC
TRBJ1-1,TRBV5-4,few,.,CASSLRSGPEAFF,TGTGCCAGCAGCTTGCGTAGTGGTCCTGAAGCTTTCTTT
TRBJ2-2,TRBV9,many,.,CASSVEPGITGELFF,TGTGCCAGCAGCGTAGAACCAGGGATCACCGGGGAGCTGTTTTTT
TRBJ1-1,TRBV5-1,many,.,CASSFAGVTEAFF,TGCGCCAGCAGCTTCGCAGGGGTCACTGAAGCTTTCTTT